This T cell receptor beta chain came from a study of shared clonotypes between healthy human individuals. Study-level results: Against clonotypes common to all four donors, non-shared ones had lower generation probabilities.

The J segment lost 3 bases and the V segment lost 5 bases, leaving 6 bases of the junction unmatched. The CDR3 totals 13 residues. Germline loops: CDR1 GTSNPN, CDR2 SVGIG (reference sequence). Concerning this clone itself: Its target is unknown.

Here immunoSEQ multiplex PCR was the method, and the copy in TCRdb shows in-frame clones only, minus some. The table includes 400,000 or so clones, about 96% detected once. The sequencing input was memory CD8+ T cells sorted from blood. Subset of the sample: CD45RO+ cells pooled with CCR7-negative TemRA cells. The origin of this receptor is a man between 25 and 39 years old in good health. This rearrangement joins TRBV30 to TRBJ1-1; TRBD1 matches at 7 bases. The CDR3 DNA is TGTGCCTGGGACGGACAGGTCTACACTGAAGCTTTCTTT. Translation gives CAWDGQVYTEAFF. Variable domain in full (rest from reference TRBV30 and TRBJ1-1): SQTIHQWPATLVQPVGSPLSLECTVEGTSNPNLYWYRQAAGRGLQLLFYSVGIGQISSEVPQNLSASRPQDRQFILSSKKLLLSDSGFYLCAWDGQVYTEAFFGQGTRLTVV.